This is a list of T cell receptor beta chains from one sample in a study of T cells expressing NK-cell markers. TCRdb reprocessed the 5' RACE reads and reports one entry per CDR3 protein, with no DNA. The sample table sets out about 550,000 distinct CDR3 sequences. Sample: blood T cells: a sorted CD56 or NKG2C T cell subset, CD4+ or CD8+ T cells, or bulk PBMC T cells (not recorded which). All receptors come from a man aged 18-30 years in good health. The CDR3 runs from the conserved cysteine through the conserved F or W.

j_call: TRBJ2-1
v_call: TRBV6-5
cdr3_aa: CASSYRSGEQFF

j_call: TRBJ2-3
v_call: TRBV3-1
cdr3_aa: CASSQGAGGVGTQYF

j_call: TRBJ2-7
v_call: TRBV28
cdr3_aa: CASSFFDPKQYF

j_call: TRBJ2-2
v_call: TRBV7-8
cdr3_aa: CASSQDGRQNTGELFF

j_call: TRBJ1-2
v_call: TRBV28
cdr3_aa: CASSRLTGNSYGYTF

j_call: TRBJ2-1
v_call: TRBV4-3
cdr3_aa: CASSQDGEIAGVAEQFF

j_call: TRBJ2-1
v_call: TRBV12-5
cdr3_aa: CASGLVPSHPDEQFF

j_call: TRBJ2-3
v_call: TRBV12-3/TRBV12-4
cdr3_aa: CAWSGGALTDTQYF

j_call: TRBJ2-1
v_call: TRBV12-3/TRBV12-4
cdr3_aa: CASSRGQGKNEQFF

j_call: TRBJ1-5
v_call: TRBV7-8
cdr3_aa: CASSTAGMGNQPQHF

j_call: TRBJ2-6
v_call: TRBV29-1
cdr3_aa: CSVDGRSFSGANVLTF

j_call: TRBJ2-1
v_call: TRBV7-2
cdr3_aa: CASSLRASGRVGNEQFF

j_call: TRBJ2-2
v_call: TRBV29-1
cdr3_aa: CSGSLLAGEPGELFF

j_call: TRBJ2-1
v_call: TRBV15
cdr3_aa: CATSRDRTSGYNEQFF

j_call: TRBJ2-2
v_call: TRBV4-3
cdr3_aa: CASSQVVLAGGGGELFF

j_call: TRBJ2-1
v_call: TRBV7-3
cdr3_aa: CASSPTSGADNEQFF

j_call: TRBJ2-3
v_call: TRBV7-8
cdr3_aa: CASSLEGGRLTDTQYF

j_call: TRBJ2-3
v_call: TRBV20-1
cdr3_aa: CSARRTSGSRRDTQYF